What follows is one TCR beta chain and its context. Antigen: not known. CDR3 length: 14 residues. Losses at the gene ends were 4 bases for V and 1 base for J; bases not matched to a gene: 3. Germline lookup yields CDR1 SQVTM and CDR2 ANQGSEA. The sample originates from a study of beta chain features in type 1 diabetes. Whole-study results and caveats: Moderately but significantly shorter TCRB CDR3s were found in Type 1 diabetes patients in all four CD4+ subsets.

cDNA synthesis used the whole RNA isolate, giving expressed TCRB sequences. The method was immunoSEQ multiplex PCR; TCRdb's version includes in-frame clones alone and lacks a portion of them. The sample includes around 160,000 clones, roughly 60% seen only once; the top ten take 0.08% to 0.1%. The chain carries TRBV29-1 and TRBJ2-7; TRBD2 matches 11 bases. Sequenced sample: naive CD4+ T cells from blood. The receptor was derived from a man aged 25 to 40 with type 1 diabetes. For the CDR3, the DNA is TGCAGCGTTGTAGGGACTAGCGGATCCTACGAGCAGTACTTC. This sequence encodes CSVVGTSGSYEQYF.